Below, one T cell receptor (beta chain) is given with its context. Its antigen is unknown. The PCR had 60 Vbeta and 13 Jbeta primers. Measured with immunoSEQ multiplex PCR; TCRdb has only the in-frame clones, and not every one. The sample contains tens of thousands of clones, 70% of which appear only once. Between the trimmed V and J ends, which lost 1 base and 0 bases, there was a span of 16 bases. The CDR3 loop spans 17 amino acids. Germline loops: CDR1 SGHRS, CDR2 YFSETQ. This sample was taken from a study of cytomegalovirus exposure and HLA in healthy donors. Notes on the study in general: After further analysis at a later stage, 16,951 TCR beta sequences were associated with HLA alleles at 0.05 false discovery rate. The number of N-insertions in an Asian-associated ancestry cluster was reportedly below the roughly 660-donor mean in a later analysis. Follow-up analysis found HLA locus-dependent TCR association rates, highest for DRB1 and lowest for HLA-C.

This TCR derives from a woman between 45 and 65 years old in good health and CMV-seropositive. The chain uses TRBV5-1 and TRBJ1-1; D is uncertain. The sequenced sample was PBMCs. The CDR3 spells CASSLSDGRSMNTEAFF. CDR3 DNA: TGCGCCAGCAGCTTGTCGGATGGCAGGTCAATGAACACTGAAGCTTTCTTT.